These 10 T cell receptor beta chains originate from one sample sequenced in a study of tumor and adjacent non-tumor tissue in lung cancer. No cell sorting was done before RNA was extracted from the tissue. The library came from three nested PCR rounds adapted from ARM-PCR protocols. TCRdb independently ran MiXCR on the multiplex PCR reads; one entry per CDR3 protein. The table includes 76,000 or so distinct CDR3 sequences, approximately 68% detected once. Material for sequencing was lung tumor tissue. Receptor source: a woman in her 70s with non-small cell lung cancer.

V is TRBV18 and J is TRBJ2-1; weak D call: TRBD1 (5 bases). The CDR3 contains 15 residues. Trimming shortened V by 0 bases and J by 8 bases, and 14 bases separated the two germline ends. Germline loops: CDR1 KGHSH, CDR2 LQKENI. The CDR3 DNA is TGTGCCAGCTCACCACCGGGGCAGGCCCAACATGAGCAGTTCTTC. Protein sequence: CASSPPGQAQHEQFF. The full variable domain, with the rest looked up from reference TRBV18 and TRBJ2-1, is NAGVMQNPRHLVRRRGQEARLRCSPMKGHSHVYWYRQLPEEGLKFMVYLQKENIIDESGMPKERFSAEFPKEGPSILRIQQVVRGDSAAYFCASSPPGQAQHEQFFGPGTRLTVL.

About this clonotype: A clone one base away is much larger, so this may be a read error. Here the CDR3 omits its conserved ending phenylalanine or tryptophan, so a read error is the likely source. The rearrangement links TRBV24-1 to TRBJ1-2, with D uncertain. The V end was cut by 1 base, the J end by 8 bases, with 4 bases between. The CDR3 is made up of 11 amino acids. Germline CDR1 and CDR2: KGHDR and SFDVKD. The chain's CDR3 is CATSDFSGYTI. Here the CDR3 DNA reads TGTGCCACCAGTGATTTTAGCGGCTACACCATC.

A word on this clonotype: One base away lies a much larger clone, so this may be a sequencing read error. The V and J genes are TRBV5-1 and TRBJ2-2; D uncertain. Germline CDR1 and CDR2: SGHRS and YFSETQ. The V end lost 3 bases, the J end lost 4 bases, and 7 bases lay between the germline ends. CDR3 length equals 13 residues. The CDR3 is CASSWSSTGELFF. The CDR3 region has the DNA TGCGCCAGCAGCTGGAGCTCCACCGGGGAGCTGTTTTTT.

A few counts support this clonotype. The junction shows a germline mismatch at one end, possibly a read error. The chain is built from TRBV6-1 and TRBJ2-6; D possibly matches TRBD1 or TRBD2 (5 bases each). This CDR3 spans 16 amino acids. Germline V gene data show CDR1 as MNHNS and CDR2 as SASEGT. CDR3 coding DNA: TGTGCCAGCAGTGAAGACGGGGCCTCTGGGGCCAACATCCTGACTTTC. Protein: CASSEDGASGANILTF.

A word on this clonotype: Possible read error: a much larger clone is one base away. J is TRBJ1-2 and V is TRBV29-1, with D possibly matching TRBD1 (6 bases). V was cut by 8 bases and J by 8 bases, with 15 bases left in between. Germline lookup yields CDR1 SQVTM and CDR2 ANQGSEA. CDR3 size: 11 residues. DNA of the CDR3: TGCAGCTCTATAAAACAGGGCGGCTACACCTTC. Its translation: CSSIKQGGYTF.

The chain couples TRBV6-1 to TRBJ2-7; D perhaps matches TRBD1 (6 bases). Trimming stripped 9 bases from V and 0 bases from J, with 18 bases between. Germline loops: CDR1 MNHNS, CDR2 SASEGT. This CDR3 region has 15 residues. The CDR3 protein is CASILSRQASYEQYF. The CDR3 nucleotides read TGTGCCAGTATTCTCTCTAGACAGGCCTCCTACGAGCAGTACTTC.

Concerning this clonotype itself: The CDR3 does not end in the conserved phenylalanine or tryptophan, so this is likely a read error. No DNA is shown, since the ends of the CDR3 on it are uncertain; the CDR3 is the one TCRdb lists. The V and J genes are TRBV29-1 and TRBJ2-5; the table calls TRBD1, which could not be checked here. Germline V CDR1 and CDR2: SQVTM, ANQGSEA. The CDR3 is 15 amino acids long, termini counted. This CDR3 reads CSGETARGLGETQYL.

Concerning this clonotype itself: Here the CDR3 omits its conserved ending phenylalanine or tryptophan, so a read error is the likely source. CDR3 loop: CAITTQVEGSYEQYL. CDR3 DNA sequence: TGTGCCATCACCACGCAAGTGGAGGGATCCTACGAGCAGTACCTC. V is TRBV6-5 and J is TRBJ2-7, with a possible D match to TRBD2 (6 bases). V was shortened by 10 bases and J by 1 base, with 20 bases between the two germline ends. Germline-derived CDR1 and CDR2 are MNHEY and SVGAGI. There are 15 residues in the CDR3.

V is TRBV6-1 and J is TRBJ2-7, with 8 bases aligning to TRBD1. Germline CDR1 reads MNHNS; CDR2 reads SASEGT. This CDR3 region has 15 residues. V lost 7 bases and J lost 2; bases outside the gene matches: 10. The CDR3 DNA reads as TGTGCCAGCATTGCCCCGACAGGGGTCCCCTACGAGCAGTACTTC. Translated: CASIAPTGVPYEQYF.

About this clonotype itself: At one boundary the junction diverges from the germline segment, which might be a read error. The chain combines TRBV29-1 with TRBJ2-1, with 7 bases fitting TRBD1. CDR1 and CDR2 (germline): SQVTM, ANQGSEA. This CDR3 comprises 14 residues. The CDR3 DNA sequence: TGCAGCGTTGTCCGACAGGGATCCTACAATGAGCAATTCTTC. Its translation is CSVVRQGSYNEQFF.